One sample yielded the 26 T cell receptor beta chains listed below, sequenced in a study of patients and donors after allogeneic stem cell transplantation. TCRdb reprocessed the RT-PCR reads via MiXCR and lists one record per CDR3 protein. The table records about a million distinct CDR3 sequences, roughly 18% of them present only once. The source material was blood, either unsorted or a sorted T cell fraction (not recorded which). Receptor source: a human donor who was either an allogeneic HSCT recipient or a stem cell or donor lymphocyte infusion donor (not recorded which). It is not recorded whose cells these are; they may come from a transplant donor.

This clonotype was detected only a few times. The chain is built from TRBV28 and TRBJ2-4; TRBD1 agrees at 10 bases. CDR3 length: 17 residues. Germline V gives CDR1 MDHEN, CDR2 SYDVKM. V lost 5 bases to trimming and J lost 1 base; unmatched junction nucleotides: 8. The CDR3 DNA sequence: TGTGCCAGCAGTCCCTGGGACAGGGGAGGGGCCAAAAACATTCAGTACTTC. It encodes CASSPWDRGGAKNIQYF.

The chain couples TRBV30 to TRBJ2-1; TRBD2 matches 15 bases. CDR1 is GTSNPN and CDR2 is SVGIG in the germline V gene (reference sequence). Trimming cost V 1 base and J 7 bases; bases outside gene matches: 2. CDR3 size: 15 residues. The DNA of the CDR3 is TGTGCCTGGAGTGAGGGACTAGCGGGAGGTAATGAGCAGTTCTTC. Its translation: CAWSEGLAGGNEQFF.

The chain combines TRBV7-2 with TRBJ2-7, with D hard to call. The V gene's germline CDR1 is SGHTA and CDR2 FQGNSA. Trimming pared 1 base from V and 4 bases from J, leaving 11 bases between. This CDR3 contains 14 residues. CDR3 loop: CASSLGAAPYEQYF. The CDR3 DNA follows: TGTGCCAGCAGCTTAGGGGCGGCCCCTTACGAGCAGTACTTC.

The rearrangement uses TRBV7-8 and TRBJ2-7; no firm D call. V lost 2 bases, J lost 2 bases, and 10 bases lay in between. The CDR3 totals 14 residues. CDR1 is SGHVS and CDR2 is FQNEAQ in the germline V gene. Written as DNA, the CDR3 is TGTGCCAGCAGCTTACGACTTCTCGCCTACGAGCAGTACTTC. Amino acid sequence: CASSLRLLAYEQYF. Drawing the rest from reference TRBV7-8 and TRBJ2-7, the complete variable domain is GAGVSQSPRYKVAKRGQDVALRCDPISGHVSLFWYQQALGQGPEFLTYFQNEAQLDKSGLPSDRFFAERPEGSVSTLKIQRTQQEDSAVYLCASSLRLLAYEQYFGPGTRLTVT.

This clonotype was observed a few times. The chain is built from TRBV7-3 and TRBJ2-2; D is possibly TRBD1 (5 bases). The V end lost 8 bases, the J end lost 5 bases, and 9 bases lay between the germline ends. Germline V lookup: CDR1 SGHTA, CDR2 FQGTGA. The CDR3 runs to 12 residues. The CDR3 spells CASGAQTGELFF. The CDR3 nucleotides are TGTGCCAGCGGGGCCCAAACCGGGGAGCTGTTTTTT.

CDR3: CASSVGSGRGGTQYF. The CDR3 bases are TGTGCCAGCAGCGTAGGATCAGGCCGGGGTGGTACCCAGTACTTC. The chain employs TRBV9 and TRBJ2-5; a possible D gene is TRBD2 (5 bases). CDR1 SGDLS and CDR2 YYNGEE come from the germline V gene. The V gene lost 0 bases and the J gene lost 8 bases, with 17 bases spanning the gap. The CDR3 loop spans 15 amino acids.

The chain links TRBV10-3 to TRBJ2-3; D is possibly TRBD1 (6 bases). Trimming removed 6 bases from V and 2 bases from J, with 15 bases in between. This CDR3 spans 15 amino acids. The germline V gene has CDR1 ENHRY and CDR2 SYGVKD. CDR3 in amino acids: CAISGTTKFTDTQYF. In nucleotides, the CDR3 is TGTGCCATCAGCGGGACAACGAAATTCACAGATACGCAGTATTTT.

V gene TRBV7-3 combines with J gene TRBJ2-1; tentative D call: TRBD1 (5 bases). CDR1 SGHTA and CDR2 FQGTGA come from the germline V gene. This CDR3 is 14 amino acids long. Trimming removed 2 bases at V and 5 bases at J, with 10 bases between. This chain's CDR3 is CASSLGRVNNEQFF. The CDR3 DNA is TGTGCCAGCAGCTTAGGCAGGGTAAACAATGAGCAGTTCTTC. Based on the CDR3 plus reference TRBV7-3 and TRBJ2-1, the full variable domain is GAGVSQTPSNKVTEKGKYVELRCDPISGHTALYWYRQSLGQGPEFLIYFQGTGAADDSGLPNDRFFAVRPEGSVSTLKIQRTERGDSAVYLCASSLGRVNNEQFFGPGTRLTVL.

The V and J genes are TRBV29-1 and TRBJ1-2, with 10 bases identical to TRBD1. Germline V CDR1 and CDR2: SQVTM, ANQGSEA. This CDR3 comprises 15 residues. J gave up 7 bases and V 4 bases, and 12 bases lay outside the gene matches. The CDR3 reads CSVADRGWADGGYTF. The CDR3 DNA follows: TGCAGCGTTGCGGACAGGGGGTGGGCGGATGGTGGCTACACCTTC.

Only a few counts were recorded for this clonotype. This chain links TRBV19 with TRBJ2-1; D gene unclear. The V end lost 3 bases, the J end lost 5 bases, and 8 bases lay between the germline ends. In germline, CDR1 is LNHDA, CDR2 SQIVND (reference sequence). The CDR3 is made up of 13 amino acids. Here the CDR3 DNA reads TGTGCCAGTAGTATCGCAAGGGACAATGAGCAGTTCTTC. Amino acids: CASSIARDNEQFF.

The J gene is TRBJ2-7, the V gene TRBV15; tentatively, D is TRBD1 or TRBD2 (5 bases each). The CDR3 has 14 amino acids. Germline V lookup: CDR1 LNHNV, CDR2 YYDKDF (reference sequence). The V and J ends lost 3 bases and 5 bases respectively, with 14 bases between them. In nucleotides, the CDR3 is TGTGCCACCAGCAGGGGGGTAGTGGCGAACGAGCAGTACTTC. This gives the protein CATSRGVVANEQYF.

This clonotype was observed a handful of times. An end of the junction differs from the germline gene, which may be a read error. The V call is TRBV20-1, the J call TRBJ2-7, with D uncertain. The length of the CDR3 is 12 residues. Germline V lookup: CDR1 DFQATT, CDR2 SNEGSKA (reference sequence). CDR3 sequence: CSASYSSDEQYF. In nucleotides, the CDR3 is TGCAGTGCTTCCTACTCCTCCGACGAGCAGTACTTC.

This sequence joins TRBV6-1 and TRBJ2-2; TRBD1 might be the D (6 bases). The CDR3 is made up of 17 amino acids. The germline V gene encodes CDR1 MNHNS and CDR2 SASEGT. With 5 bases removed from V and 0 bases from J, the gap between germline ends came to 16 bases. The CDR3 region is CASSMRQVWSNTGELFF. CDR3 bases: TGTGCCAGCAGTATGAGACAGGTTTGGTCGAACACCGGGGAGCTGTTTTTT.

The rearrangement links TRBV20-1 to TRBJ1-4; tentatively, D is TRBD1 (5 bases). Trimming cost V 6 bases and J 0 bases, with 11 bases left between them. CDR3 length equals 14 residues. Germline loops: CDR1 DFQATT, CDR2 SNEGSKA (reference sequence). The CDR3 region has the DNA TGCAGTGCGGCCGGGGCCGCAACTAATGAAAAACTGTTTTTT. It yields the protein CSAAGAATNEKLFF.

The gene calls are TRBV7-9 and TRBJ2-3; TRBD1 matches 7 bases. V shed 8 bases and J 4 bases; nucleotides not matched to a gene: 12. The CDR3 totals 15 residues. Germline V lookup: CDR1 SEHNR, CDR2 FQNEAQ (reference sequence). CDR3 DNA sequence: TGTGCCAGCTCCACATTCAGGGGGTATCCAGATACGCAGTATTTT. Its translation: CASSTFRGYPDTQYF.

This clonotype turned up a few times. V gene TRBV7-9 combines with J gene TRBJ1-5, with D tentatively TRBD1 (6 bases). The CDR3 has 13 residues. Trimming removed 5 bases from V and 6 bases from J, with 11 bases in between. Germline CDR1 SEHNR, CDR2 FQNEAQ (reference sequence). This CDR3 is CASSLYRAQPQHF. Here the CDR3 DNA reads TGTGCCAGCAGCCTCTACAGGGCTCAGCCCCAGCATTTT.

Only a few counts were recorded for this clonotype. DNA of the CDR3: TGCAGCGTAACGGACGTGAACACTGAAGCTTTCTTT. Its protein product is CSVTDVNTEAFF. The chain is built from TRBV29-1 and TRBJ1-1; the D is unclear. The germline CDR1 and CDR2 sequences are SQVTM and ANQGSEA. Between the trimmed V and J ends, which lost 6 bases and 0 bases, there was a span of 8 bases. This CDR3 spans 12 amino acids.

This clonotype was counted a few times. This chain joins TRBV20-1 and TRBJ2-5, with 8 bases that match TRBD1. With 5 bases clipped from V and 0 bases from J, the junction kept 8 bases outside the gene matches. The CDR3 loop spans 15 amino acids. Germline V gives CDR1 DFQATT, CDR2 SNEGSKA (reference sequence). CDR3 sequence: CSAGPGQVYQETQYF. The CDR3 coding sequence is TGCAGTGCTGGGCCGGGACAGGTATACCAAGAGACCCAGTACTTC.

This clonotype was counted a few times. CDR3 in amino acids: CASSLDSLWETQYF. As DNA, the CDR3 is TGCGCCAGCAGCTTGGATTCCCTTTGGGAGACCCAGTACTTC. The chain uses TRBV5-1 and TRBJ2-5; no firm D call. Trimming removed 0 bases from V and 5 bases from J, with 11 bases in between. This CDR3 region has 14 residues. CDR1 SGHRS and CDR2 YFSETQ come from the germline V gene.

The V gene is TRBV25-1, the J gene TRBJ2-5; D remains unclear. V gave up 5 bases and J gave up 2 bases, with 15 bases separating them. The CDR3 is 15 amino acids. Germline V lookup: CDR1 MGHDK, CDR2 SYGVNS. The CDR3 protein is CASSFGVGIQETQYF. The CDR3 bases are TGTGCCAGCAGTTTTGGGGTAGGGATTCAAGAGACCCAGTACTTC.

CDR3 loop: CAWSLGQGNYGYTF. As DNA, the CDR3 is TGTGCCTGGAGTCTAGGGCAGGGTAACTATGGCTACACCTTC. The chain combines TRBV30 with TRBJ1-2; TRBD1 is a possible D gene (5 bases). The germline CDR1 and CDR2 sequences are GTSNPN and SVGIG (reference sequence). V was pared by 2 bases and J by 1 base, with 11 bases between. The CDR3 length is 14 residues.

The chain uses TRBV27 and TRBJ2-2; D assignment may be TRBD1 or TRBD2 (5 bases each). CDR1 and CDR2 (germline): MNHEY, SMNVEV (reference sequence). V lost 5 bases to trimming and J lost 4 bases, with 11 bases between them. The CDR3 is 14 residues long. This CDR3 is CASSPHGGTGELFF. DNA for the CDR3: TGTGCCAGCAGTCCCCATGGGGGCACCGGGGAGCTGTTTTTT.

This chain connects TRBV5-1 to TRBJ1-2; D not certain. Between the trimmed V and J ends, which lost 0 bases and 7 bases, there was a span of 19 bases. Germline V gene sequence: CDR1 SGHRS, CDR2 YFSETQ. CDR3 length: 16 residues. The CDR3 region has the DNA TGCGCCAGCAGCTTGGAGAACCCGGGGTTCCCTCGTGGCTACACCTTC. Translating gives CASSLENPGFPRGYTF.

This clonotype has only a few counts. The chain recombines TRBV7-2 with TRBJ2-7; 10 bases line up with TRBD2. The CDR3 covers 16 residues. Unmatched junction bases numbered 9, after V lost 5 bases and J lost 2 bases. Germline CDR1 SGHTA, CDR2 FQGNSA. This CDR3 is CASSPGPAGGAYEQYF. As DNA, the CDR3 is TGTGCCAGCAGCCCCGGTCCAGCGGGAGGGGCCTACGAGCAGTACTTC.

Only a few counts were recorded for this clonotype. The chain recombines TRBV20-1 with TRBJ2-5; the match to TRBD2 covers 7 bases. CDR3 length: 14 amino acids. After removal of 1 base from V and 4 bases from J, the junction contained 6 bases not matched to a gene. CDR1 and CDR2 from the germline V gene are DFQATT and SNEGSKA (reference sequence). CDR3 coding DNA: TGCAGTGCTAGAGGCGGGAGTTCAATAGAGACCCAGTACTTC. This gives the protein CSARGGSSIETQYF.

V is TRBV6-6 and J is TRBJ1-2, with D possibly TRBD1 on 6 matching bases. This CDR3 is built from 13 residues. The germline V gene has CDR1 MNHNY and CDR2 SVGAGI (reference sequence). Trimming removed 8 bases from V and 1 base from J, with 11 bases in between. As DNA, the CDR3 is TGTGCCAGCTTACAGGGTTTTAACTATGGCTACACCTTC. This sequence encodes CASLQGFNYGYTF.